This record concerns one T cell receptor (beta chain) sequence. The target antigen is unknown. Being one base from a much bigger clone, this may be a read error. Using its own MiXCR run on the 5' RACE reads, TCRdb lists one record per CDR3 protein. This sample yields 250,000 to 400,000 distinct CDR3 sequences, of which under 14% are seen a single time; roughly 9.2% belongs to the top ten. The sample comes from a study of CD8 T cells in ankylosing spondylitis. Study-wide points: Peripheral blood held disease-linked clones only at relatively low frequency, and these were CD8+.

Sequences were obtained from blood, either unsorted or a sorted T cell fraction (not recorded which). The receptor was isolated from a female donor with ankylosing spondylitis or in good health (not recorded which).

Here the CDR3 reads CATSDPGKSSYVQYF. In DNA form, the CDR3 reads TGTGCCACCAGTGATCCAGGGAAGAGCTCCTACGTGCAGTACTTC. The chain combines TRBV24-1 with TRBJ2-7, with D perhaps TRBD1 (5 bases). The CDR3 contains 15 residues. The germline CDR1 and CDR2 sequences are KGHDR and SFDVKD.